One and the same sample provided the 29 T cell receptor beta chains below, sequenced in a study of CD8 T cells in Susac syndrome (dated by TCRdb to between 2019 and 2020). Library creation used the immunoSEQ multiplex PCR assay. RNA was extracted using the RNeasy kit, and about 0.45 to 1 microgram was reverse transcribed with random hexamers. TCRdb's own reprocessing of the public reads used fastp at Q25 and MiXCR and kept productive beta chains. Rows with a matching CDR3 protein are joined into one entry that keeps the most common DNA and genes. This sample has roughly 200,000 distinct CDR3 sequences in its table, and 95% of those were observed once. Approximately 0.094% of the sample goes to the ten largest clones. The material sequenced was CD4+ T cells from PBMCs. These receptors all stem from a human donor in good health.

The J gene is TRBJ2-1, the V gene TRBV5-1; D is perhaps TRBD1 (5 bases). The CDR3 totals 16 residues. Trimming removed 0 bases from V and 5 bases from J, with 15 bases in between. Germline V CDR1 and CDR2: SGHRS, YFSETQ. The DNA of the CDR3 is TGCGCCAGCAGCTTGGAGTTGCCAGGGTACGACAATGAGCAGTTCTTC. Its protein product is CASSLELPGYDNEQFF.

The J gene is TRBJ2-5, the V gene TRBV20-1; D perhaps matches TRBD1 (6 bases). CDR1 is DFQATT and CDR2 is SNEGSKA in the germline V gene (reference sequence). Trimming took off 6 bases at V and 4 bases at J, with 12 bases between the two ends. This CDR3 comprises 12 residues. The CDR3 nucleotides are TGCAGTGCACCCCACAGGGTAGAGACCCAGTACTTC. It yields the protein CSAPHRVETQYF.

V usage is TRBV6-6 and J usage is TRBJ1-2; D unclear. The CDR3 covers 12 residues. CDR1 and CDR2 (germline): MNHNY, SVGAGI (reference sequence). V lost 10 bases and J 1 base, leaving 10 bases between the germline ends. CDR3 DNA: TGTGCCACCTCTCGGAATAACTATGGCTACACCTTC. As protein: CATSRNNYGYTF.

CDR3 in DNA: TGCGCCAGCAGCCCCAGGACAGTTACGAACACTGAAGCTTTCTTT. This codes for CASSPRTVTNTEAFF. V usage is TRBV5-1 and J usage is TRBJ1-1, with D maybe TRBD1 (6 bases). CDR1 is SGHRS, CDR2 YFSETQ, per germline. The CDR3 spans 15 residues. V was trimmed by 4 bases and J by 1 base, leaving 14 bases between them.

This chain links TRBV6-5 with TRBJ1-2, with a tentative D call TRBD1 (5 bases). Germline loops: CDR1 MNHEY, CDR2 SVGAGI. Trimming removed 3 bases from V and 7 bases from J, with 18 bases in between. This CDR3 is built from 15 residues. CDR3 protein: CASSYGGRGVSGYTF. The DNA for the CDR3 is TGTGCCAGCAGTTATGGTGGTAGGGGTGTTTCTGGCTACACCTTC.

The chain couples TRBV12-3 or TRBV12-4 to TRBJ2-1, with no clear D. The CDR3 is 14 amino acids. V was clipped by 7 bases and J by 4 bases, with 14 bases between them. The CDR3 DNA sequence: TGTGCCAGCACTTTTACGGTCCCTTACAATGAGCAGTTCTTC. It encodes CASTFTVPYNEQFF.

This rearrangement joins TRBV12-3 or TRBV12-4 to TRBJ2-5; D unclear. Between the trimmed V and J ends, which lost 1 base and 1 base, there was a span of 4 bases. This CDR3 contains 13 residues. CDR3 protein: CASSLGFQETQYF. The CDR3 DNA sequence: TGTGCCAGCAGTTTAGGGTTCCAAGAGACCCAGTACTTC.

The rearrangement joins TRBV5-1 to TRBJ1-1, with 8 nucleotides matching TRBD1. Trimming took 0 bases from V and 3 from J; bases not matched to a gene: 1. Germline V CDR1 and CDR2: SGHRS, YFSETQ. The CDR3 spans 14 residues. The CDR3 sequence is CASSLATGDTEAFF. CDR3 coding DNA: TGCGCCAGCAGCTTGGCGACAGGGGACACTGAAGCTTTCTTT.

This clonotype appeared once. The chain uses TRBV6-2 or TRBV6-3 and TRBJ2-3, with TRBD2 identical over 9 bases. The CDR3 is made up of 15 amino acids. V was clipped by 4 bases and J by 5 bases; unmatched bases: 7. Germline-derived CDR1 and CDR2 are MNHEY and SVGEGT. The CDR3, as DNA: TGTGCCAGCAGTTGGCCGACTAGCGGAATAGATACGCAGTATTTT. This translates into CASSWPTSGIDTQYF.

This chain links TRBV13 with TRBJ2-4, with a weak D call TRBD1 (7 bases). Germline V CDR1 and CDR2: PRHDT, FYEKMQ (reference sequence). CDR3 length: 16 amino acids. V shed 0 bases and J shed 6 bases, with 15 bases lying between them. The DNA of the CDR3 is TGTGCCAGCAGCTTAGGAGGCCAGGGGGACTCAAACATTCAGTACTTC. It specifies CASSLGGQGDSNIQYF.

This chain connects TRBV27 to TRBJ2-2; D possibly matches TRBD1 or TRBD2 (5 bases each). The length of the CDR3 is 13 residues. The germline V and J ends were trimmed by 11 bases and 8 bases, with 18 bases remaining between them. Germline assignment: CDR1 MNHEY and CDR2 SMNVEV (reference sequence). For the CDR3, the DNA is TGTGCCCGCACGACCAACGGGGCAGGGGAGCTGTTTTTT. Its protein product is CARTTNGAGELFF.

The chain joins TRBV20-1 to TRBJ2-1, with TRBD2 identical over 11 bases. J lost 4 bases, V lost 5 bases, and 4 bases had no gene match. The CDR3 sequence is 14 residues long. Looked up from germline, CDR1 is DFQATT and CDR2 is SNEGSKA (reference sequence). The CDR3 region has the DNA TGCAGTGCTGTGACTAGCGGGACTTACAATGAGCAGTTCTTC. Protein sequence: CSAVTSGTYNEQFF.

The CDR3 DNA sequence: TGCAGGGCCTCCAAATGGGGGCCCTACACAGATACGCAGTATTTT. This translates into CRASKWGPYTDTQYF. The gene calls are TRBV20-1 and TRBJ2-3; D is perhaps TRBD1 (6 bases). There are 15 residues in the CDR3. CDR1 is DFQATT, CDR2 SNEGSKA, per germline (reference sequence).

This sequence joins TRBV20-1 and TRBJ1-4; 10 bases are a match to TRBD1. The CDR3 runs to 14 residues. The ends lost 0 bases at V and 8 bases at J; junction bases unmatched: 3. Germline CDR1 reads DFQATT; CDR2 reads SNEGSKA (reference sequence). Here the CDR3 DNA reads TGCAGTGCTAGAGAGGGGGGACAGGGGGAAAAACTGTTTTTT. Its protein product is CSAREGGQGEKLFF.

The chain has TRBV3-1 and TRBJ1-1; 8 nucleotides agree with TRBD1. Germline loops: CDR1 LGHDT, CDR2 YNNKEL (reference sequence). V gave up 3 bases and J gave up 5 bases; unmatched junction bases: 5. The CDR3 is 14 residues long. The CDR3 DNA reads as TGTGCCAGCAGCCAGACAGGGGCTCGGACTGAAGCTTTCTTT. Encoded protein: CASSQTGARTEAFF.

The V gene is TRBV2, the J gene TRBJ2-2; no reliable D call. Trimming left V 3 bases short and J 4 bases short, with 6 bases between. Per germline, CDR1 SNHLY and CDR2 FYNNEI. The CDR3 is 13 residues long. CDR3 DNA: TGTGCCAGCAGTGAGTGGCGCACCGGGGAGCTGTTTTTT. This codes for CASSEWRTGELFF.

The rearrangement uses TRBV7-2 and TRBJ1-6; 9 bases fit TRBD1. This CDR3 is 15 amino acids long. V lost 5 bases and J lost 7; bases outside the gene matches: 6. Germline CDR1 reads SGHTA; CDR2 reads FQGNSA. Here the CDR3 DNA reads TGTGCCAGCAGCGCCGACAGGGGGGAGAATTCACCCCTCCACTTT. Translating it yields CASSADRGENSPLHF.

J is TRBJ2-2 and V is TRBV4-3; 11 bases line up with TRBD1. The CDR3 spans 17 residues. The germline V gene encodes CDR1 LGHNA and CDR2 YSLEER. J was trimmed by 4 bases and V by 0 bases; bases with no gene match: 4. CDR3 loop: CASSQEEGQGVTGELFF. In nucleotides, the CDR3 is TGCGCCAGCAGCCAAGAGGAGGGACAGGGGGTCACCGGGGAGCTGTTTTTT.

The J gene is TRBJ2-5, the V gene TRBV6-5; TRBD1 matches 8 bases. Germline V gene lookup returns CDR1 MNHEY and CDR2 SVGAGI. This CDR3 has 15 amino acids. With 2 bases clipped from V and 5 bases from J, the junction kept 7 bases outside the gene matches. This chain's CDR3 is CASSYGQGAWETQYF. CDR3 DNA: TGTGCCAGCAGTTACGGGCAGGGGGCATGGGAGACCCAGTACTTC.

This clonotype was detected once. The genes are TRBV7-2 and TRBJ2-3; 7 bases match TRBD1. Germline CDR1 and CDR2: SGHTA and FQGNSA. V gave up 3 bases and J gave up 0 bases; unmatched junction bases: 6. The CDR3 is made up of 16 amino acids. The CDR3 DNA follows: TGTGCCAGCAGCTTGCATAGGGACAGCAGCACAGATACGCAGTATTTT. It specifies CASSLHRDSSTDTQYF. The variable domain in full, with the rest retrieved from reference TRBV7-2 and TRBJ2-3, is GAGVSQSPSNKVTEKGKDVELRCDPISGHTALYWYRQSLGQGLEFLIYFQGNSAPDKSGLPSDRFSAERTGGSVSTLTIQRTQQEDSAVYLCASSLHRDSSTDTQYFGPGTRLTVL.

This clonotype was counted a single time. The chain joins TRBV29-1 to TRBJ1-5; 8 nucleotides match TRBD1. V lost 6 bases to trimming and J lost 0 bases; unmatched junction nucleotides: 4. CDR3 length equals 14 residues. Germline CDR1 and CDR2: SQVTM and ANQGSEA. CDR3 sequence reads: CSVGDRGSNQPQHF. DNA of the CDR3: TGCAGCGTCGGCGACAGGGGTAGCAATCAGCCCCAGCATTTT.

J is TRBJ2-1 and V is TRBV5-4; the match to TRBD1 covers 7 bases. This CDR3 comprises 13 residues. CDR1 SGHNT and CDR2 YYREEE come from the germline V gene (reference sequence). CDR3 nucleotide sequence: TGTGGACTGGGGACAGCCTCCTACAATGAGCAGTTCTTC. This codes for CGLGTASYNEQFF. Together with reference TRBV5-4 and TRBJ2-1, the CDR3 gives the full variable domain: ETGVTQSPTHLIKTRGQQVTLRCSSQSGHNTVSWYQQALGQGPQFIFQYYREEENGRGNFPPRFSGLQFPNYSSELNVNALELDDSALYLCGLGTASYNEQFFGPGTRLTVL.

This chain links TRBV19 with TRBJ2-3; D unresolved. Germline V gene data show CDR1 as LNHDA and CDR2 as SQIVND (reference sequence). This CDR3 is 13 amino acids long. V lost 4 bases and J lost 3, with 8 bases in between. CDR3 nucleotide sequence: TGTGCCAGTAGTAGCCAGACTACAGATACGCAGTATTTT. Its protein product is CASSSQTTDTQYF.

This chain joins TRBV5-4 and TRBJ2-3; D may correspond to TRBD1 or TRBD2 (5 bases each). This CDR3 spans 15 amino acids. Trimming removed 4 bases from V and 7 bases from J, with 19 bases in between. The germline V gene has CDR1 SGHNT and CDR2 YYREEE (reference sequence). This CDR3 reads CASSPGLTSTYTQYF. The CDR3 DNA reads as TGTGCCAGCAGCCCGGGGCTAACATCAACATATACGCAGTATTTT.

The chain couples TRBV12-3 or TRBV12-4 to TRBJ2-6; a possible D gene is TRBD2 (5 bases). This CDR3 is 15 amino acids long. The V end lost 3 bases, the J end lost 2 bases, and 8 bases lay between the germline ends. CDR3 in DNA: TGTGCCAGCAGTTTTTCGGGAACTGGGGCCAACGTCCTGACTTTC. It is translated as CASSFSGTGANVLTF.

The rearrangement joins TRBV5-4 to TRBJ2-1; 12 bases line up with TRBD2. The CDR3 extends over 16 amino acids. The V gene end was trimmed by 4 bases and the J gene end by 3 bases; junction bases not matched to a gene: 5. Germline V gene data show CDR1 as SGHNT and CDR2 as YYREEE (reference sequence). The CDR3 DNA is TGTGCCAGCAGCGGTAGGACTAGCGGGGACTACAATGAGCAGTTCTTC. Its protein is CASSGRTSGDYNEQFF.

CDR3 sequence: CASSVIGTSEKLFF. CDR3 DNA sequence: TGTGCCAGCAGCGTGATAGGGACCTCCGAAAAACTGTTTTTT. The chain is built from TRBV11-2 and TRBJ1-4, with a possible D match to TRBD1 (5 bases). Trimming pared 5 bases from V and 8 bases from J, leaving 15 bases between. The CDR3 spans 14 residues. Germline CDR1 SGHAT, CDR2 FQNNGV.

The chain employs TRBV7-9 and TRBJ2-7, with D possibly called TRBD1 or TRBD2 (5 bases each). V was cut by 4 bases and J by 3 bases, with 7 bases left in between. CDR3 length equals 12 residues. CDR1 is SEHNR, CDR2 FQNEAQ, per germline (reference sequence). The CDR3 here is CASSWGSYEQYV. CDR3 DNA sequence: TGTGCCAGCAGCTGGGGGAGCTACGAGCAGTACGTC.

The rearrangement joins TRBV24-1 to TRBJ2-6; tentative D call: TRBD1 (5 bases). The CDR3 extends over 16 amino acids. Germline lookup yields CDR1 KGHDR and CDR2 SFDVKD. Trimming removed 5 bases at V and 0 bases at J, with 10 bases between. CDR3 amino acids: CATSARQSSGANVLTF. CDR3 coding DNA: TGTGCCACCAGTGCCCGACAGTCCTCTGGGGCCAACGTCCTGACTTTC.